The source of this TCR beta chain is a study of CD8+ T cells in alopecia areata. Broader study findings: Scalp repertoires also include resident alphabeta T cells from normal skin.

V shed 0 bases and J shed 4 bases, with 6 bases lying between them. The CDR3 has 13 residues. From germline, CDR1 is ENHRY and CDR2 SYGVKD. Peripheral blood samples and lesional scalp punch biopsies were obtained from alopecia areata patients. Sorting from PBMCs produced CD4+ and CD8+ T cells. This clone occurred once. Its target is not known. Investigators isolated RNA and reverse transcribed it into cDNA to act as the sequencing template. Data came from immunoSEQ multiplex PCR; TCRdb stores just in-frame clones and leaves some out. This table holds about 180,000 clones, roughly 60% found once. The source was CD4+ T cells sorted from blood, collected at week 0. The V call is TRBV10-3, the J call TRBJ1-2; no clear D. This receptor was taken from a human donor with alopecia areata. CDR3 nucleotide sequence: TGTGCCATCAGTGAGTCATCGACCTATGGCTACACCTTC. This sequence encodes CAISESSTYGYTF.